This T cell receptor (beta chain) appears in the sequencing data of a study of CD8 T cells in ankylosing spondylitis. Study findings and constraints: Disease-linked clones were reportedly significantly enriched in matched ankylosing spondylitis synovial fluid. Seemingly characteristic of ankylosing spondylitis blood was a TCR beta motif consisting of about 8 highly homologous variants.

V lost 6 bases, J lost 0 bases, and 12 bases lay in between. This CDR3 region has 15 residues. This clonotype has more than one count but fewer than ten. What it binds is unknown. Libraries for TCR beta were made by quantitative 5'-RACE with molecular barcodes. Each CDR3 protein gets one entry after TCRdb re-called the 5' RACE reads with MiXCR. The sample lists hundreds of thousands of distinct CDR3 sequences, about 19% occurring once. The sample consisted of blood, either unsorted or a sorted T cell fraction (not recorded which). The J gene is TRBJ1-3, the V gene TRBV12-3 or TRBV12-4, with D possibly TRBD1 on 5 matching bases. This TCR came from a male donor with ankylosing spondylitis or in good health (not recorded which). CDR3 amino acids: CASRSTGASGNTIYF. The CDR3 DNA follows: TGTGCCAGCAGGTCTACAGGAGCCTCTGGAAACACCATATATTTT.